This is a list of T cell receptor beta chains from one sample in a study of human T cells and chemical hapten exposure. A single record per CDR3 protein comes from TCRdb applying MiXCR to the RACE reads. The data hold tens of thousands of distinct CDR3 sequences, with roughly 11% observed a single time. This sample comprised whole blood, obtained in connection with sensitization to the hapten diphenylcyclopropenone (DPC). These receptors were obtained from a man aged 40-50 years with alopecia areata. Some clones in this sample may be carry-over from other donors' samples. The conserved cysteine and the conserved F or W are not part of the CDR3 here. D genes are given only for firm matches.

d_gene	j_gene	v_gene	CDR3aa
TRBD1	TRBJ1-2	TRBV19	ATNDRGDGYT
NA	TRBJ2-6	TRBV7-2	ASSPRNVGANVLT
NA	TRBJ2-3	TRBV30	AWREGAGTDTQY
NA	TRBJ2-5	TRBV29-1	SVRGWGQETQY
TRBD2	TRBJ2-3	TRBV4-3	ASSQVGLAATDTQY
NA	TRBJ2-3	TRBV5-1	ASTMGRGTDTQY
TRBD1	TRBJ1-1	TRBV2	ASSSGQPNTEAF
NA	TRBJ1-5	TRBV7-2	ASSLALWQDQH
NA	TRBJ2-1	TRBV4-1	ASSPLGTGSDEQF
TRBD2	TRBJ2-3	TRBV5-1	ASSRAGGSTDTQY
NA	TRBJ1-1	TRBV6-2/TRBV6-3	ASSRQFEAF
TRBD2	TRBJ2-2	TRBV10-3	AIQPGLAPGELF
TRBD2	TRBJ2-5	TRBV7-2	ASSSQRDYLQTQY
TRBD1	TRBJ1-4	TRBV10-3	AIRRGLGANEKLF
TRBD2	TRBJ2-1	TRBV20-1	SARTSGRAYNEQF
NA	TRBJ1-1	TRBV5-5	ASSPWMSGTEAF
TRBD1	TRBJ1-2	TRBV27	ASSLSGTRGQTYGYT
NA	TRBJ1-2	TRBV14	ASSQDLAGAYGYT
TRBD1	TRBJ2-4	TRBV3-1	ASSQEGTVTLPAKNIQY
TRBD2	TRBJ2-3	TRBV6-6	ASSFRLAGGLGTDTQY
TRBD1	TRBJ2-3	TRBV14	ASSPRTGVRDTQY
NA	TRBJ1-1	TRBV7-9	ASSLKNTEAF
NA	TRBJ2-3	TRBV3-1	ASSQLLARPTDTQY
NA	TRBJ1-5	TRBV12-3/TRBV12-4	ASSLDSNQPQH
NA	TRBJ2-1	TRBV12-3/TRBV12-4	ASSSPSRYNEQF
NA	TRBJ1-2	TRBV29-1	SVGEGFDYGYT
TRBD2	TRBJ2-3	TRBV7-8	ASSLWLAGASTDTQY
TRBD1	TRBJ1-1	TRBV29-1	SVRQGLTEAF
TRBD1	TRBJ2-4	TRBV4-3	ASSQTDRVGAKNIQY
NA	TRBJ2-4	TRBV7-9	ASSLGGGSAKNIQY
TRBD2	TRBJ2-1	TRBV20-1	SAPTSGRVYNEQF
TRBD2	TRBJ2-3	TRBV28	ASSFQFRAGLPH
TRBD2	TRBJ2-7	TRBV13	ASSLVAGGAEQY
NA	TRBJ1-3	TRBV9	ASSVAGQVGNTIY
TRBD1	TRBJ2-5	TRBV19	ASSTRGLGETRY
NA	TRBJ1-1	TRBV5-5	ASSQSPQKNTEAF
TRBD2	TRBJ2-1	TRBV4-3	ASSQAELAGVGYNEQF
TRBD1	TRBJ1-3	TRBV27	ASSPSRGPYTIY
NA	TRBJ2-1	TRBV28	ASSLTSPISEQF
TRBD2	TRBJ2-3	TRBV20-1	SAHGTNTDTQY
NA	TRBJ2-4	TRBV14	ASSPGWVRNIQY
NA	TRBJ1-4	TRBV19	ASSIGIAGVVTKLF